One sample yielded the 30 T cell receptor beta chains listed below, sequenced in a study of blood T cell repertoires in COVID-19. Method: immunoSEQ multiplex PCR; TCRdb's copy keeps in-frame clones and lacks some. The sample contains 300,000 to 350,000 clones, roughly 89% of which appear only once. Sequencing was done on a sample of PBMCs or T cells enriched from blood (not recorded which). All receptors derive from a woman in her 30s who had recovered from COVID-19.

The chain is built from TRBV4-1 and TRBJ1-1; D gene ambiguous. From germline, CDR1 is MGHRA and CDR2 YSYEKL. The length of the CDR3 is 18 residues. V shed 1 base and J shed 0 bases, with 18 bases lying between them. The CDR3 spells CASSQGGQRQIMNTEAFF. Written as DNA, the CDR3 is TGCGCCAGCAGCCAAGGCGGGCAGCGTCAGATTATGAACACTGAAGCTTTCTTT.

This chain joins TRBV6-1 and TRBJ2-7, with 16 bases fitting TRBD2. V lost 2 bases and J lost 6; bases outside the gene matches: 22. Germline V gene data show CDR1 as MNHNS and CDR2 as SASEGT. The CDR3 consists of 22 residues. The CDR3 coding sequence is TGTGCCAGCAGTGAACTACCCTTCCCCGGGACTAGCGGGAGGGCAGAACTCGTCGAGCAGTACTTC. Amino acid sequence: CASSELPFPGTSGRAELVEQYF.

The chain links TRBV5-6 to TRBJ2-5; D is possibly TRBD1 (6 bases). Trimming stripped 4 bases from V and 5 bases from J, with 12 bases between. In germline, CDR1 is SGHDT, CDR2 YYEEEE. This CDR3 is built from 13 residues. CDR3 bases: TGTGCCAGCAGCCCCGGGACACCGGAGACCCAGTACTTC. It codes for CASSPGTPETQYF.

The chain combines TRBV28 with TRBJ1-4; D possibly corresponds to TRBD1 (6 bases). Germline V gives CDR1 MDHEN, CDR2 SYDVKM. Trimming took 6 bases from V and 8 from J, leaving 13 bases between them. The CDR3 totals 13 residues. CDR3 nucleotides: TGTGCCAGCAGACTGACAGGCACCGAAAAACTGTTTTTT. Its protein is CASRLTGTEKLFF. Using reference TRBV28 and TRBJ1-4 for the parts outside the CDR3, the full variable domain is DVKVTQSSRYLVKRTGEKVFLECVQDMDHENMFWYRQDPGLGLRLIYFSYDVKMKEKGDIPEGYSVSREKKERFSLILESASTNQTSMYLCASRLTGTEKLFFGSGTQLSVL.

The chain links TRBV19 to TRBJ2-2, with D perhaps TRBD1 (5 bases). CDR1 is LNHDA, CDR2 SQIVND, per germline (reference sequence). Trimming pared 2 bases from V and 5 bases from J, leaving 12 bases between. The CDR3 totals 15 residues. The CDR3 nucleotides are TGTGCCAGTAGTATAATAGGGGTTAGGACCGGGGAGCTGTTTTTT. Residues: CASSIIGVRTGELFF.

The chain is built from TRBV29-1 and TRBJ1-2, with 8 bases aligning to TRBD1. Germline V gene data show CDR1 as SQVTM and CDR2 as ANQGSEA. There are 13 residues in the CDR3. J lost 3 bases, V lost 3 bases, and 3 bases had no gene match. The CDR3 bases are TGCAGCGTTGAGAACAGGGGGGACTATGGCTACACCTTC. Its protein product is CSVENRGDYGYTF.

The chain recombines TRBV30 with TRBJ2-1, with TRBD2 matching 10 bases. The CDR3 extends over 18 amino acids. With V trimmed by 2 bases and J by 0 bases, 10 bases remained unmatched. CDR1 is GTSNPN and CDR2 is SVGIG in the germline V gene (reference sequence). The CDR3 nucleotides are TGTGCCTGGAGTCGGGGTCCTAGCGGGGGCAACTCCTACAATGAGCAGTTCTTC. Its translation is CAWSRGPSGGNSYNEQFF.

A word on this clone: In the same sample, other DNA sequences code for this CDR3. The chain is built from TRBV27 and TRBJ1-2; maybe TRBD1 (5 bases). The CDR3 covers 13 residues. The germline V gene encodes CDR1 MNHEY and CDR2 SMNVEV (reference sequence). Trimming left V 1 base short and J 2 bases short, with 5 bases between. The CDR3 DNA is TGTGCCAGCAGTTTATACAGGAACTATGGCTACACCTTC. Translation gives CASSLYRNYGYTF.

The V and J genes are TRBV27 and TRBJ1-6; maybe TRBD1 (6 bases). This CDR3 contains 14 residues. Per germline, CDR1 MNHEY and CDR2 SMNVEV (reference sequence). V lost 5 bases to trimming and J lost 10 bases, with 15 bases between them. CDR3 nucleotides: TGTGCCAGCAGTAATGGACCAGGGGTCTCACCCCTCCACTTT. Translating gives CASSNGPGVSPLHF.

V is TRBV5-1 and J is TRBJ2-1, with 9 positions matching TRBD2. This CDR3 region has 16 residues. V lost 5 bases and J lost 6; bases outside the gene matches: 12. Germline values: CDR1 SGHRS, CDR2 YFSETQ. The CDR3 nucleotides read TGCGCCAGCAGTCGCTACGGGCGGGAGGGCCTCAATGAGCAGTTCTTC. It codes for CASSRYGREGLNEQFF.

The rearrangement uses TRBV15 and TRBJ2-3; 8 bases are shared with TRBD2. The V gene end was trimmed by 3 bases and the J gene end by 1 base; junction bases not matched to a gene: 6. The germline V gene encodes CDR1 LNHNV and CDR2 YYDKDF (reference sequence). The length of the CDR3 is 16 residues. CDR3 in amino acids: CATSRGREGGTDTQYF. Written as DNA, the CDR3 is TGTGCCACCAGCAGGGGTCGGGAGGGGGGCACAGATACGCAGTATTTT.

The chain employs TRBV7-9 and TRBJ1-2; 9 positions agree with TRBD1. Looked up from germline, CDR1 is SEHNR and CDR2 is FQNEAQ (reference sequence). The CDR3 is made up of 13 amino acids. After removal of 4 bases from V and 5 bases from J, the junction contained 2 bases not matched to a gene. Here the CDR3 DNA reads TGTGCCAGCAGCTCAGGACAGGGGTATGGCTACACCTTC. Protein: CASSSGQGYGYTF.

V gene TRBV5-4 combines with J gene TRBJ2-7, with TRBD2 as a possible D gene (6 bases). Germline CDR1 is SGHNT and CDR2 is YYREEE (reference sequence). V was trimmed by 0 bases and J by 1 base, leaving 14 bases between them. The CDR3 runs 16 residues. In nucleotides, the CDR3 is TGTGCCAGCAGCTTGGGTTCGGGGGATGTTTCCTACGAGCAGTACTTC. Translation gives CASSLGSGDVSYEQYF.

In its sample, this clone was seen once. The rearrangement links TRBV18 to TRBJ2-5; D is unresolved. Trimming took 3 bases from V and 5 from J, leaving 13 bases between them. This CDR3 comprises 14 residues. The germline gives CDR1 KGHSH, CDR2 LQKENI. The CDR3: CASSPLFADETQYF. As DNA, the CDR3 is TGTGCCAGCTCACCCCTCTTTGCAGATGAGACCCAGTACTTC.

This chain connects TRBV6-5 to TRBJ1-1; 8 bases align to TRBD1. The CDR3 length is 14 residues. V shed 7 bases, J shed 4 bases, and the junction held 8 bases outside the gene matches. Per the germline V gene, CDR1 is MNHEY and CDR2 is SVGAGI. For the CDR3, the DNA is TGTGCCAGCATTTCAGGGGGCCCTGGCACTGAAGCTTTCTTT. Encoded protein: CASISGGPGTEAFF.

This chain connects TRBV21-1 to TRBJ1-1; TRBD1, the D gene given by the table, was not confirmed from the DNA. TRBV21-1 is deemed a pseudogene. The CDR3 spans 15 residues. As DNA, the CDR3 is TGTGCCAGCAGCAGCGGGACAGCTAAGAACACTGAAGCTTTCTTT. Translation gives CASSSGTAKNTEAFF.

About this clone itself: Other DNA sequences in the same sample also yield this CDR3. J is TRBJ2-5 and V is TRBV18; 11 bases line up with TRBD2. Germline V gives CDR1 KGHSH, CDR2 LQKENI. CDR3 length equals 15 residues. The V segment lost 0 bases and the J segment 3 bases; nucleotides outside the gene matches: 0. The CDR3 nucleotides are TGTGCCAGCTCACCACCGGGACTAGCGGAAGAGACCCAGTACTTC. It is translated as CASSPPGLAEETQYF.

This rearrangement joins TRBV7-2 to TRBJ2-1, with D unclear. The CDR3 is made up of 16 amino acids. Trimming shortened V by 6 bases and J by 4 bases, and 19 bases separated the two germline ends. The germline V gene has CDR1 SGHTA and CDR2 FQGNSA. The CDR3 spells CASSQKFEVMYNEQFF. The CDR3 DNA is TGTGCCAGCAGTCAAAAGTTCGAGGTTATGTACAATGAGCAGTTCTTC.

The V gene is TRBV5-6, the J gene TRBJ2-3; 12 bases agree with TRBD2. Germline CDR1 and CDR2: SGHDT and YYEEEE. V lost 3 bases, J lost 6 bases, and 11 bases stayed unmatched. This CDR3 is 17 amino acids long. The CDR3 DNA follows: TGTGCCAGCAGCTCGCCCAAGACTAGCGGGAGTGTGGATACGCAGTATTTT. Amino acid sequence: CASSSPKTSGSVDTQYF.

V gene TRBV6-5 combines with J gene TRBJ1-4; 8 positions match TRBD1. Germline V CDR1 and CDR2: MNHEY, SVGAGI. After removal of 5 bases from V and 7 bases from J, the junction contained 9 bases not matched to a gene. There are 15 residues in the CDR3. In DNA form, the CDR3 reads TGTGCCAGCAGTCCCGACAGGGGCCGTCCTGAAAAACTGTTTTTT. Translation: CASSPDRGRPEKLFF.

CDR3: CASKPEGVLNQPQHF. The CDR3 DNA follows: TGTGCCAGCAAACCCGAGGGGGTACTCAATCAGCCCCAGCATTTT. The V and J genes are TRBV6-5 and TRBJ1-5; possible D gene TRBD1, 6 bases. The V end was cut by 7 bases, the J end by 3 bases, with 16 bases between. CDR3 size: 15 residues. Germline CDR1 MNHEY, CDR2 SVGAGI.

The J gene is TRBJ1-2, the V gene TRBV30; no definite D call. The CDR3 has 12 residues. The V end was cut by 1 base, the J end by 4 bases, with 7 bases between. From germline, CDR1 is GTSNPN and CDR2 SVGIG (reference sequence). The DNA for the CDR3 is TGTGCCTGGAGTGGGCAGCGCTATGGCTACACCTTC. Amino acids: CAWSGQRYGYTF.

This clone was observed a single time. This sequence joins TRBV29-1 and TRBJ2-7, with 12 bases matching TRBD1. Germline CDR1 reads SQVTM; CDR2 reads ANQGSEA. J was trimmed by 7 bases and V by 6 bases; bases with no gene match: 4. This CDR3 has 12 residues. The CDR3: CSVGQGAREQYF. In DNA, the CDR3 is TGCAGCGTGGGACAGGGGGCGCGTGAGCAGTACTTC.

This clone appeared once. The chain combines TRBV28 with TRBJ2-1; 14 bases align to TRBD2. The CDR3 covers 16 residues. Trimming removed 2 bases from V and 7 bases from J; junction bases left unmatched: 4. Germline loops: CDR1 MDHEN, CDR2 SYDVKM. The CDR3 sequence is CASSLAGTSGSNEQFF. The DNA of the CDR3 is TGTGCCAGCAGTTTAGCGGGGACTAGCGGGAGTAATGAGCAGTTCTTC.

DNA of the CDR3: TGTGCCAGCGGCCCGGACAGTTATAGCAATCAGCCCCAGCATTTT. Translated, it gives CASGPDSYSNQPQHF. The J gene is TRBJ1-5, the V gene TRBV2, with TRBD1 as a possible D gene (6 bases). The V end was cut by 8 bases, the J end by 0 bases, with 14 bases between. The CDR3 is 15 amino acids. CDR1 is SNHLY and CDR2 is FYNNEI in the germline V gene.

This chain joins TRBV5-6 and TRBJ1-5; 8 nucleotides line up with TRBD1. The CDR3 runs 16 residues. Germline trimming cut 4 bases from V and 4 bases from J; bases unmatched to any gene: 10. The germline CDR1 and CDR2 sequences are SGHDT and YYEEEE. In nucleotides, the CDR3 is TGTGCCAGCAGCGTGACAGGGGAAATGATTAATCAGCCCCAGCATTTT. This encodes CASSVTGEMINQPQHF.

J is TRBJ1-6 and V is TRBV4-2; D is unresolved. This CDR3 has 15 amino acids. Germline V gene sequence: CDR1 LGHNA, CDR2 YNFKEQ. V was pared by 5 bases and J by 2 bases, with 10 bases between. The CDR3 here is CASSGERTYNSPLHF. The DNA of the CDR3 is TGTGCCAGCAGCGGGGAGAGAACCTATAATTCACCCCTCCACTTT.

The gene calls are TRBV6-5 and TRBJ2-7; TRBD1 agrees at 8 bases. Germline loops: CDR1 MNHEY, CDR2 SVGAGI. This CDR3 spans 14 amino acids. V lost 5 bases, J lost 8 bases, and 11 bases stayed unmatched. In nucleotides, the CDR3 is TGTGCCAGCAGTCCCATGACAGGGGATGCGCAGCAGTACTTC. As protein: CASSPMTGDAQQYF.

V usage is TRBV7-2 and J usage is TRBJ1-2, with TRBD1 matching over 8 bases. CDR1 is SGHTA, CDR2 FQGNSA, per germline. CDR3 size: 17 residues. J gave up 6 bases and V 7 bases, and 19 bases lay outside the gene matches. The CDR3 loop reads CASTGKEDRAMLDGYTF. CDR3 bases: TGTGCCAGCACAGGCAAGGAGGACAGGGCTATGTTGGATGGCTACACCTTC. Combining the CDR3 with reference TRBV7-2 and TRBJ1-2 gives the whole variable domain GAGVSQSPSNKVTEKGKDVELRCDPISGHTALYWYRQSLGQGLEFLIYFQGNSAPDKSGLPSDRFSAERTGGSVSTLTIQRTQQEDSAVYLCASTGKEDRAMLDGYTFGSGTRLTVV.

CDR3 sequence reads: CASSGERGDSSGNTIYF. CDR3 bases: TGCGCCAGCAGCGGCGAGCGGGGGGATAGCTCTGGAAACACCATATATTTT. This chain connects TRBV5-1 to TRBJ1-3; weak D call: TRBD1 (5 bases). Germline V gene lookup returns CDR1 SGHRS and CDR2 YFSETQ. The CDR3 contains 17 residues. V was pared by 4 bases and J by 0 bases, with 17 bases between. The whole variable domain, filled in from reference TRBV5-1 and TRBJ1-3, reads KAGVTQTPRYLIKTRGQQVTLSCSPISGHRSVSWYQQTPGQGLQFLFEYFSETQRNKGNFPGRFSGRQFSNSRSEMNVSTLELGDSALYLCASSGERGDSSGNTIYFGEGSWLTVV.